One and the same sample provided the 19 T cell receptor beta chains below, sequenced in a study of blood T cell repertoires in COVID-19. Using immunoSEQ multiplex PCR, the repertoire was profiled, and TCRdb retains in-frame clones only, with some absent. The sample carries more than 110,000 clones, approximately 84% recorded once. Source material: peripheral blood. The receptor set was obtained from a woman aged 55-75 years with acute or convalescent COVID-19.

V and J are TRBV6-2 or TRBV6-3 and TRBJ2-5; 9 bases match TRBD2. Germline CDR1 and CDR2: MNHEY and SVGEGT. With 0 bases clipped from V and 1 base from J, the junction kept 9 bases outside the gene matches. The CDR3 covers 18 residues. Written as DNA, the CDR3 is TGTGCCAGCAGTTACTCAATCCTAGCGGGACTCCCCCAAGAGACCCAGTACTTC. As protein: CASSYSILAGLPQETQYF.

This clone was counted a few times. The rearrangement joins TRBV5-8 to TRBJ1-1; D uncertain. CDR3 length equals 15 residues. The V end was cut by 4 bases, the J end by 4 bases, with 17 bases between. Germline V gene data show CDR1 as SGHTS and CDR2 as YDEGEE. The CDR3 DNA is TGTGCCAGCAGCCCCGAAGGGAGACCGTCCACTGAAGCTTTCTTT. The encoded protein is CASSPEGRPSTEAFF.

This CDR3 reads CASSVDLAHTGELFF. The CDR3, as DNA: TGTGCCAGCAGCGTAGACTTAGCTCACACCGGGGAGCTGTTTTTT. The chain couples TRBV9 to TRBJ2-2; D gene unclear. Germline CDR1 SGDLS, CDR2 YYNGEE. Trimming left V 0 bases short and J 3 bases short, with 9 bases between. This CDR3 comprises 15 residues.

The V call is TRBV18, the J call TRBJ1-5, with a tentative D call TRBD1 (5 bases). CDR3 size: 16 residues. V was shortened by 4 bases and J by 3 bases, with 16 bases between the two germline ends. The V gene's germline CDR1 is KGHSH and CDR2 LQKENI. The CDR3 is CASSLGISGINQPQHF. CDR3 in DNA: TGTGCCAGCTCACTAGGCATTTCAGGGATCAATCAGCCCCAGCATTTT.

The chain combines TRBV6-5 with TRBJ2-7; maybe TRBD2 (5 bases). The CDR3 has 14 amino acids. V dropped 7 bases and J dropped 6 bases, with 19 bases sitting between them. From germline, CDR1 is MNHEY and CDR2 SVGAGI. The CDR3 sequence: CASTRWESAGEQYF. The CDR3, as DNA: TGTGCCAGCACTAGGTGGGAGTCGGCAGGCGAGCAGTACTTC.

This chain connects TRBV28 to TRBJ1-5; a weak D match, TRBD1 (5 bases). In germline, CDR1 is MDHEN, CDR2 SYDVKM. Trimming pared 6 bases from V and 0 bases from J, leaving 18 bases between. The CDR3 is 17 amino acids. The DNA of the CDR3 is TGTGCCAGCAGAAAGGATCCCAGACAGTATAGCAATCAGCCCCAGCATTTT. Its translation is CASRKDPRQYSNQPQHF. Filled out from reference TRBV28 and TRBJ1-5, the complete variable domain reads DVKVTQSSRYLVKRTGEKVFLECVQDMDHENMFWYRQDPGLGLRLIYFSYDVKMKEKGDIPEGYSVSREKKERFSLILESASTNQTSMYLCASRKDPRQYSNQPQHFGDGTRLSIL.

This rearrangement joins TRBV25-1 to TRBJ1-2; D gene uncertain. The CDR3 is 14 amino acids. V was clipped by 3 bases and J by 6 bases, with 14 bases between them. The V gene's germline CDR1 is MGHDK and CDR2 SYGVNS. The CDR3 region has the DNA TGTGCCAGCAGTGATATAGAGACAATCGATGGCTACACCTTC. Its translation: CASSDIETIDGYTF.

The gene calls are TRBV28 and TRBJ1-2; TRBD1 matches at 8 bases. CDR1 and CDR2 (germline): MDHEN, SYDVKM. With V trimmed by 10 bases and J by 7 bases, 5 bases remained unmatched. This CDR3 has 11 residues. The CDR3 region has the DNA TGTGCCACCCGGACAGGGCTTGGCTACACCTTC. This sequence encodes CATRTGLGYTF.

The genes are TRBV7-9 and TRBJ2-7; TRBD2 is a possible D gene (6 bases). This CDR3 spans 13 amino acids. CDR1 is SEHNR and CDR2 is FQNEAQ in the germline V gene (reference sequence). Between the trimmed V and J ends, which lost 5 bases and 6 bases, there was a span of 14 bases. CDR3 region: CASSPYAGSEQYF. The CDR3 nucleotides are TGTGCCAGCAGCCCCTATGCGGGAAGCGAGCAGTACTTC.

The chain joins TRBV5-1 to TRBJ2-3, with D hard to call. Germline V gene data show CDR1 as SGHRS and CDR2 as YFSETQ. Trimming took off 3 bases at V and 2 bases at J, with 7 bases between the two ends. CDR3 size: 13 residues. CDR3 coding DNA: TGCGCCAGCAGCTCAGAACCCACAGATACGCAGTATTTT. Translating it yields CASSSEPTDTQYF.

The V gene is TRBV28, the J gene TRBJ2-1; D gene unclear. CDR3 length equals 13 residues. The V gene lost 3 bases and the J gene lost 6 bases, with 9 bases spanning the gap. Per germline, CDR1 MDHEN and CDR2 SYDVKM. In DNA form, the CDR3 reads TGTGCCAGCAGTTTTAGTGGGCTCAATGAGCAGTTCTTC. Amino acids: CASSFSGLNEQFF. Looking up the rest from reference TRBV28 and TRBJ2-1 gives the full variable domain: DVKVTQSSRYLVKRTGEKVFLECVQDMDHENMFWYRQDPGLGLRLIYFSYDVKMKEKGDIPEGYSVSREKKERFSLILESASTNQTSMYLCASSFSGLNEQFFGPGTRLTVL.

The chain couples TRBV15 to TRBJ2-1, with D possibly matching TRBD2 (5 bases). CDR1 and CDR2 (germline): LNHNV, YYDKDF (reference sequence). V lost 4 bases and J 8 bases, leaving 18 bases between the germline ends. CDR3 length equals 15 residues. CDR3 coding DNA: TGTGCCACCAGCATTCAATCCGGGAAAGTGGATGAGCAGTTCTTC. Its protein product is CATSIQSGKVDEQFF.

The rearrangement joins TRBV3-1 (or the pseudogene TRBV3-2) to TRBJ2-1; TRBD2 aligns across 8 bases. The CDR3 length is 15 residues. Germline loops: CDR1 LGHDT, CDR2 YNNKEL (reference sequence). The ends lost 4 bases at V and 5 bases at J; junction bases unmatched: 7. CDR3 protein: CASSPLGGRNNEQFF. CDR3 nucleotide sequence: TGTGCCAGCAGCCCTCTAGGCGGGAGGAACAATGAGCAGTTCTTC.

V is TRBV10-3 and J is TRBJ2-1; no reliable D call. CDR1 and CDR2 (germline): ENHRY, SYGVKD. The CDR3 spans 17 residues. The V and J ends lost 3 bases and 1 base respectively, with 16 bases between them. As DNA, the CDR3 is TGTGCCATCAGTGAAGTAGAACCCGAGAGGTCCTACAATGAGCAGTTCTTC. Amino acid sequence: CAISEVEPERSYNEQFF.

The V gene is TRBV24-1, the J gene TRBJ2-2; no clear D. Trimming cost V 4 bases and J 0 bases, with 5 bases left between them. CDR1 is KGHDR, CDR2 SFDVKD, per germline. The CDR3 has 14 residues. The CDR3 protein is CATSEVANTGELFF. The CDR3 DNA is TGTGCCACCAGTGAGGTAGCGAACACCGGGGAGCTGTTTTTT.

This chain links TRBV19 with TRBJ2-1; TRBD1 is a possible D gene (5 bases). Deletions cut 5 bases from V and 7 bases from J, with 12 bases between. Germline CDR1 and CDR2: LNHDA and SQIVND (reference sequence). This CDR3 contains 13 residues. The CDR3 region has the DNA TGTGCCAGTAGTGCAGGCGCAGGGAATGAGCAGTTCTTC. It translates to CASSAGAGNEQFF.

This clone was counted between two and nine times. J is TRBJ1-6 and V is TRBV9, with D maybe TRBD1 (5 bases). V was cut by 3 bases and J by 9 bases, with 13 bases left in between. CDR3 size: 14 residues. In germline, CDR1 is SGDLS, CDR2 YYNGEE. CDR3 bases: TGTGCCAGCAGCGGGGACGGGGGACCTTCACCCCTCCACTTT. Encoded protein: CASSGDGGPSPLHF. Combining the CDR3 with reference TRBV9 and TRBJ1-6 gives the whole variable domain DSGVTQTPKHLITATGQRVTLRCSPRSGDLSVYWYQQSLDQGLQFLIQYYNGEERAKGNILERFSAQQFPDLHSELNLSSLELGDSALYFCASSGDGGPSPLHFGNGTRLTVT.

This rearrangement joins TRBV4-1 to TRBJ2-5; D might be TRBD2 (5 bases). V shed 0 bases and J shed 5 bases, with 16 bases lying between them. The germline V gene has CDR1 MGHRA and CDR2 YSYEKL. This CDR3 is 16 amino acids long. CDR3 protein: CASSQESGFPGETQYF. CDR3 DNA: TGCGCCAGCAGCCAAGAGTCAGGTTTTCCGGGGGAGACCCAGTACTTC.

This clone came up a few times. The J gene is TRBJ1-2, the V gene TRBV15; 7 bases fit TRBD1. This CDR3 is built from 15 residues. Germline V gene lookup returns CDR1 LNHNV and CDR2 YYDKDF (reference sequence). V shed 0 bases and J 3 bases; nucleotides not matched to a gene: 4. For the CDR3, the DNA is TGTGCCACCAGCAGAGATACGGACAGGTACTATGGCTACACCTTC. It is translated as CATSRDTDRYYGYTF.